The clone carrying this TCR beta chain was seen many times. Its antigen remains unidentified. Using unique molecular identifiers, the investigators prepared the TCRbeta library. MiXCR, run by TCRdb on the PCR reads, gives a single entry per CDR3 protein. The table has 250,000 to 300,000 distinct CDR3 sequences, 9.5% to 13% seen once. The data derive from a study of T-cell reconstitution after alpha-beta-depleted transplantation in children. Whole-study findings and limits: A year post-transplant, T-cell counts and diversity derived mostly from newly produced T cells. About two months after transplant, alpha-beta T cells reportedly came from several hundred expanded graft clones. Surviving recipient T cells and thymic progenitors accounted for the high day-60 TCRbeta diversity observed in some patients.

Germline CDR1 reads SGHRS; CDR2 reads YFSETQ. V lost 4 bases, J lost 1 base, and 8 bases lay in between. This CDR3 is 13 amino acids long. Sequencing used peripheral blood, obtained 180 days after TCRalphabeta/CD19-depleted stem cell transplant. The rearrangement links TRBV5-1 to TRBJ2-5; D ambiguous. This sequence originates from a male patient aged 2-15 years who had a stem cell transplant for chronic granulomatous disease, so the T cells may come from the graft donor. The CDR3 DNA is TGCGCCAGCAGCCGATCGCCCCAAGAGACCCAGTACTTC. The encoded protein is CASSRSPQETQYF. Supplemented by reference TRBV5-1 and TRBJ2-5, the full variable domain reads KAGVTQTPRYLIKTRGQQVTLSCSPISGHRSVSWYQQTPGQGLQFLFEYFSETQRNKGNFPGRFSGRQFSNSRSEMNVSTLELGDSALYLCASSRSPQETQYFGPGTRLLVL.